This T cell receptor beta chain was obtained from a study of T-cell memory formation after mild COVID-19. Study as a whole: Each donor largely had its own TCR clusters.

A word on this clonotype: Its cognate antigen is unknown.

Findings and caveats of the study: Shrinking CD4+ clones were chiefly CM and EM; CD8+ ones were chiefly EMRA.

TCRdb reprocessed the 5' RACE reads with MiXCR, giving one entry per CDR3 protein. This sample has 500,000 to 600,000 distinct CDR3 sequences; around 17% occur once, and the top ten carry 12%. The sequencing input was PBMCs or a T cell subset sorted from them (not recorded which). The clonotype comes from an adult woman who had mild COVID-19 (a few samples of this study predate the infection). Cell type and time point are not known.

DNA for the CDR3: TGTGCCATCAGCGACAGCACAGATACGCAGTATTTT. It is translated as CAISDSTDTQYF. V and J are TRBV10-3 and TRBJ2-3; D is uncertain. Germline loops: CDR1 ENHRY, CDR2 SYGVKD. The V gene lost 6 bases and the J gene lost 0 bases, with 4 bases spanning the gap. The CDR3 is 12 residues long.